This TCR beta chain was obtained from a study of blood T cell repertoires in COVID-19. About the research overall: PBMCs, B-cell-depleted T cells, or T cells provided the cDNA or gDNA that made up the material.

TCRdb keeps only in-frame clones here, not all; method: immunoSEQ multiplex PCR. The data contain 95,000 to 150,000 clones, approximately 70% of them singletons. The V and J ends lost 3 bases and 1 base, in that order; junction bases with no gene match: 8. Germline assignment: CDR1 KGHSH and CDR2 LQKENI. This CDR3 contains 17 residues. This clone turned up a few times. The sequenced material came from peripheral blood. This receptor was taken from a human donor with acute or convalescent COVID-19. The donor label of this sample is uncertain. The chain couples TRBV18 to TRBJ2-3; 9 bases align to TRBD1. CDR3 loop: CASSPGTGRLGTDTQYF. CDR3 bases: TGTGCCAGCTCACCCGGGACAGGGCGCCTGGGCACAGATACGCAGTATTTT. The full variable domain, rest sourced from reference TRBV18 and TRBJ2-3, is NAGVMQNPRHLVRRRGQEARLRCSPMKGHSHVYWYRQLPEEGLKFMVYLQKENIIDESGMPKERFSAEFPKEGPSILRIQQVVRGDSAAYFCASSPGTGRLGTDTQYFGPGTRLTVL.